This T cell receptor (beta chain) was observed in a study of blood T cell repertoires in COVID-19. Overall study context: Collection of acute and convalescent COVID-19 samples took place in the United States, Italy and Spain. Sample material is recorded as cDNA or gDNA derived from T cells, B-cell-depleted T cells, or PBMCs.

As originally analysed: Reference gene primer amplification gave nucleated cell count estimates. Libraries were prepared by immunoSEQ multiplex PCR; TCRdb keeps only in-frame clonotypes and omits some of them. D and trimming come from the DNA, and the V and J calls and clone size come from that table. In the table there are 250,000 to 300,000 clones, 75% to 90% of which are singletons. The CDR3 runs 14 residues. V lost 6 bases and J 0 bases, leaving 14 bases between the germline ends. The germline V gene encodes CDR1 GTSNPN and CDR2 SVGIG (reference sequence). This clone was detected a few times. The TCR originated in a woman aged 35 to 49 who had recovered from COVID-19. The chain employs TRBV30 and TRBJ1-2; D is undetermined. Sequences were obtained from peripheral blood. The DNA of the CDR3 is TGTGCCTGTGGAATTCGAGGGACTAACTATGGCTACACCTTC. Residues: CACGIRGTNYGYTF.